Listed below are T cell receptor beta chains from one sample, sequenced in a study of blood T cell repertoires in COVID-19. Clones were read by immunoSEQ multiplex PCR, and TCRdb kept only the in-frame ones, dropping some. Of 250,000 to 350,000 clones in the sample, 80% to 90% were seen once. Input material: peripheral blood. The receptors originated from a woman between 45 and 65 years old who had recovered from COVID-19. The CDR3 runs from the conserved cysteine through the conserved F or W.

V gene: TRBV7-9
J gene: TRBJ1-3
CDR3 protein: CASSPDGDRGMDTIYF

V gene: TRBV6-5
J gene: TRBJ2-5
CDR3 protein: CASRQRGQETQYF

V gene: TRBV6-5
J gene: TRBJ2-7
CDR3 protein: CASSKSRAGEQYF

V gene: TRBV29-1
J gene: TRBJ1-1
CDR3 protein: CSVSTDTNTEAFF

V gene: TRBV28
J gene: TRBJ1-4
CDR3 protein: CASSSPTGGTEKLFF

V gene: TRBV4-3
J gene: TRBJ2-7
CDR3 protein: CASSQGPGGPYEQYF

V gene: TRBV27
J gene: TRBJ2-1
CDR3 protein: CASSLRDRFPGNEQFF

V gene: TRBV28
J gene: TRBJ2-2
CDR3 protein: CASKPSGYTGELFF

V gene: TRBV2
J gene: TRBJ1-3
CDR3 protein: CASSERGGSGNTIYF

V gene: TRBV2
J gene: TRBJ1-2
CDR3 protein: CASSDLSHGYTF

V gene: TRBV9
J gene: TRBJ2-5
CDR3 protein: CASSVGGSETQYF

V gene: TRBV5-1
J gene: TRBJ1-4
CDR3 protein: CASSRDRNEKLFF

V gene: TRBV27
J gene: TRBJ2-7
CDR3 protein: CASSAAPEYYEQYF

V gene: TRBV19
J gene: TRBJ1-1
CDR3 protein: CASSRDRVMNTEAFF

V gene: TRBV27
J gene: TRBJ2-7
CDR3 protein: CASSFSRGRISYEQYF

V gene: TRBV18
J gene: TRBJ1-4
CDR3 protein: CASSPPQGSNEKLFF

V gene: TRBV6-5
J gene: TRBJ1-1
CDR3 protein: CASSRQRIEAFF

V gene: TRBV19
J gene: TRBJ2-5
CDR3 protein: CASSRAGGDQETQYF

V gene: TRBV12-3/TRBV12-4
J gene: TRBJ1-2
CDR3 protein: CASSFERRETTF

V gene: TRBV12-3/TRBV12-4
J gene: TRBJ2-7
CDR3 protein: CASTRDSTYEQYF

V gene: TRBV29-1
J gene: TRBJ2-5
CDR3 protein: CSGTSGQETQYF

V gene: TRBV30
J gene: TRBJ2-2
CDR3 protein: CAWNQDRVGELFF

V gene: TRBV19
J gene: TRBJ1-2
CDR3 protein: CASSYFYGYTF

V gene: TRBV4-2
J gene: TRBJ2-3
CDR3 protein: CASSQEVLAVTDTQYF